Listed below are T cell receptor beta chains from one sample, sequenced in a study of blood T cell repertoires in COVID-19. TCRdb's table, derived via immunoSEQ multiplex PCR, lists solely in-frame clones and lacks some. The table includes 150,000 to 170,000 clones, roughly 71% detected once. Sample: peripheral blood. The receptors were sampled from an elderly woman with acute or convalescent COVID-19. Both conserved end residues are trimmed from each CDR3.

V gene: TRBV11-3
J gene: TRBJ2-1
CDR3 protein: ASSLGRWSDNEQF

V gene: TRBV29-1
J gene: TRBJ1-3
CDR3 protein: SVLGTSSGNTIY

V gene: TRBV11-2
J gene: TRBJ1-2
CDR3 protein: ASSLLQDYGYT

V gene: TRBV29-1
J gene: TRBJ1-5
CDR3 protein: SAAGGFNQPQH

V gene: TRBV3-1/TRBV3-2
J gene: TRBJ2-1
CDR3 protein: ASSQDPEGRGEQF

V gene: TRBV11-3
J gene: TRBJ1-3
CDR3 protein: ASSLEGSGDTIY

V gene: TRBV12-3/TRBV12-4
J gene: TRBJ1-1
CDR3 protein: ASSLYRGSEAF

V gene: TRBV6-5
J gene: TRBJ1-6
CDR3 protein: ASRRDREVNSPLH

V gene: TRBV4-1
J gene: TRBJ1-2
CDR3 protein: ASSQDPGINYGYT

V gene: TRBV19
J gene: TRBJ2-1
CDR3 protein: ASNLQGAGNEQF

V gene: TRBV11-2
J gene: TRBJ1-2
CDR3 protein: ASSPRDRGYT

V gene: TRBV19
J gene: TRBJ1-1
CDR3 protein: ASRGNTEAF

V gene: TRBV19
J gene: TRBJ2-1
CDR3 protein: ASSMQGARNEQF

V gene: TRBV9
J gene: TRBJ1-1
CDR3 protein: ASSPRGDTEAF

V gene: TRBV5-4
J gene: TRBJ2-6
CDR3 protein: ASSLDPGTGANVLT

V gene: TRBV7-2
J gene: TRBJ1-1
CDR3 protein: ASSERGGGGAEAF

V gene: TRBV2
J gene: TRBJ2-1
CDR3 protein: ATGRGGGYNEQF

V gene: TRBV7-3
J gene: TRBJ2-2
CDR3 protein: ASSPRSRNTGELF

V gene: TRBV6-6
J gene: TRBJ1-1
CDR3 protein: ASRRGTEPNTEAF

V gene: TRBV5-1
J gene: TRBJ1-1
CDR3 protein: ASSLNSGSSNTEAF

V gene: TRBV27
J gene: TRBJ1-2
CDR3 protein: ASSLSRGSYT

V gene: TRBV6-6
J gene: TRBJ1-1
CDR3 protein: ASSYSAQQNTEAF

V gene: TRBV5-1
J gene: TRBJ2-3
CDR3 protein: ASTGTSGGAAADTQY

V gene: TRBV19
J gene: TRBJ2-1
CDR3 protein: ATGPDRGDNEQF

V gene: TRBV25-1
J gene: TRBJ2-1
CDR3 protein: ASSEPTGLGNEQF

V gene: TRBV18
J gene: TRBJ2-1
CDR3 protein: ASSPRIAGKRSYNEQF

V gene: TRBV4-1
J gene: TRBJ1-1
CDR3 protein: ASSQDQVTEAF

V gene: TRBV19
J gene: TRBJ2-2
CDR3 protein: ASGGQGRTGELF

V gene: TRBV5-1
J gene: TRBJ2-1
CDR3 protein: ASRPGLDAHEQF

V gene: TRBV6-2/TRBV6-3
J gene: TRBJ2-7
CDR3 protein: ASSLSSYEQY

V gene: TRBV6-1
J gene: TRBJ2-3
CDR3 protein: ASSENPLAGGDFRTDTQY

V gene: TRBV18
J gene: TRBJ1-1
CDR3 protein: ASSSGTGIKTEAF

V gene: TRBV7-2
J gene: TRBJ2-7
CDR3 protein: ASSLLLNSYEQY

V gene: TRBV5-1
J gene: TRBJ2-1
CDR3 protein: ASSLVAKTYNEQF

V gene: TRBV30
J gene: TRBJ2-1
CDR3 protein: AWSVGRLNEQF

V gene: TRBV5-1
J gene: TRBJ1-3
CDR3 protein: ASSLGDLASGNTIY

V gene: TRBV18
J gene: TRBJ1-4
CDR3 protein: ASSPPNGRTNEKLF

V gene: TRBV24-1
J gene: TRBJ1-2
CDR3 protein: ATSEADRNYGYT

V gene: TRBV5-1
J gene: TRBJ1-1
CDR3 protein: ASSIPSGVNTEAF

V gene: TRBV18
J gene: TRBJ2-7
CDR3 protein: ASSMVGQPAYEQY

V gene: TRBV19
J gene: TRBJ1-1
CDR3 protein: ASNQGRDTEAF

V gene: TRBV7-6
J gene: TRBJ2-1
CDR3 protein: ASSLFGGGYNEQF

V gene: TRBV11-2
J gene: TRBJ1-1
CDR3 protein: ASSLAGGTGEAF

V gene: TRBV7-9
J gene: TRBJ1-3
CDR3 protein: ASSLLQGSGNTIY

V gene: TRBV6-5
J gene: TRBJ1-2
CDR3 protein: ASNSVGPDRNGYT

V gene: TRBV18
J gene: TRBJ2-1
CDR3 protein: ASSPGQGSSDEQF

V gene: TRBV29-1
J gene: TRBJ1-1
CDR3 protein: SSREASNTEAF

V gene: TRBV20-1
J gene: TRBJ2-1
CDR3 protein: SASEGGSSSYNEQF

V gene: TRBV7-8
J gene: TRBJ2-3
CDR3 protein: ASSLRASGSTDTQY

V gene: TRBV5-1
J gene: TRBJ1-5
CDR3 protein: ASSLDSGRGDQPQH

V gene: TRBV19
J gene: TRBJ2-3
CDR3 protein: ASRPGLALNTQY